This T cell receptor (beta chain) is drawn from a study of CD8+CD57+ T cells in acquired aplastic anemia. Points from the study as a whole: Some 31 CD8+ CDR3 sequences were shared between patients and controls.

In patients chosen for sequencing, flow cytometry had shown CD8+CD57+ cell expansion. A remark on this clonotype: Its antigen is not identified.

This CDR3 spans 15 amino acids. Germline V gives CDR1 SGHTA, CDR2 FQGNSA. V lost 1 base and J lost 4, with 13 bases in between. Both TCR beta VDJ combination and CDR3 sequence profiling were carried out. Genomic DNA was the template for this profiling. TCRdb re-called the reads with MiXCR, one entry per CDR3 protein. The table lists 220,000 or so distinct CDR3 sequences, 55% to 65% of them singletons. This receptor was obtained from a human donor with aplastic anemia. The sample was sorted CD4+, CD8+, or CD8+CD57+ T cells (not recorded which) from PBMCs. The chain is built from TRBV7-2 and TRBJ1-1, with TRBD1 as a possible D gene (5 bases). CDR3 sequence (DNA): TGTGCCAGCAGCTTAGGGGGCAGGAGGGCCACTGAAGCTTTCTTT. Its translation: CASSLGGRRATEAFF.